These T cell receptor beta chains were read from a single sample in a study of T cell repertoires in cytomegalovirus infection. Each CDR3 protein is one row after TCRdb ran MiXCR on the reads. The sample gives roughly 280,000 distinct CDR3 sequences, approximately 22% of which show up once; about 21% is in the top ten. The antigens for these receptors are not known. The starting material was cultured PBMCs, obtained from culture after CMV antigen stimulation. The receptors here all came from a human donor in good health (CMV status not recorded). Some clones in this sample may be carry-over from other donors' samples. Each CDR3 is given with its conserved first and last residue. The D gene is left open where the match is weak. Clone sizes are given selectively: once, few, many, or a class where the clone is expanded.

>13|many|NA|TRBJ2-5|TRBV7-8
TGTGCCAGCAGCTTAACGGACCAAGAGACCCAGTACTTC
CASSLTDQETQYF
>14|few|NA|TRBJ2-2|TRBV6-2/TRBV6-3
TGTGCCAGCAGGAATGCGGGAAACACCGGGGAGCTGTTTTTT
CASRNAGNTGELFF
>13|NA|NA|TRBJ2-5|TRBV20-1
TGCAGTGCCACCGGGACTTCAAATAAAGCCCAGTACTTC
CSATGTSNKAQYF
>15|few|NA|TRBJ2-3|TRBV20-1
TGCAGTGCTAGAGATTACTCCAAGAGCACAGATACGCAGTATTTT
CSARDYSKSTDTQYF
>14|NA|TRBD1|TRBJ2-4|TRBV6-1
TGTGCCAGCAGTGTGTTAGGACAGGGCTTTGTTCAGTACTTC
CASSVLGQGFVQYF
>15|many|NA|TRBJ2-1|TRBV7-2
TGTGCCAGCAAACGAATGCAAGGTAGTCAACATGAGCAGTTCTTC
CASKRMQGSQHEQFF
>13|NA|NA|TRBJ2-1|TRBV20-1
TGCAGTGCTAGATGGAGGGGACGCAATGAGCAGTTCTTC
CSARWRGRNEQFF
>17|few|NA|TRBJ2-1|TRBV5-1
TGCGCCAGCAGCTTGGTCTTTCGGGGGCAAGGAAACAATGAGCAGTTCTTC
CASSLVFRGQGNNEQFF
>12|NA|NA|TRBJ2-2|TRBV20-1
TGCAGTGCTACCCCGGGAGCCGGGGAGCTGTTTTTT
CSATPGAGELFF
>13|many|NA|TRBJ1-2|TRBV7-2
TGTGCCAGCAGCTTTGGCAGGGACTATGGCTACACCTTC
CASSFGRDYGYTF